This T cell receptor (beta chain) was profiled in a study of blood T cell repertoires in COVID-19. Across the whole study: Samples came from the United States, Italy and Spain, spanning acute and convalescent COVID-19.

Original handling: Amplification from reference gene primers served as the basis for estimated nucleated cell counts. Repertoires were generated with immunoSEQ multiplex PCR, while TCRdb's copy carries only in-frame clones and drops some. V, J and clone size were drawn from that table, and D and trimming were deduced from the DNA. The sample records fewer than 350,000 clones, 85% to 90% being singletons. Grouping used clinical history reported by participants in a survey and questionnaire. A PCR-confirmed or clinician-diagnosed COVID-19 case had contacted exposed participants within 2 weeks of entry. The CDR3 extends over 13 amino acids. V lost 1 base to trimming and J lost 2 bases, with 5 bases between them. Germline V gives CDR1 LNHNV, CDR2 YYDKDF (reference sequence).

The chain carries TRBV15 and TRBJ1-1; D is uncertain. This receptor was obtained from a woman aged 25 to 45 who had been exposed to COVID-19. The specimen sequenced was PBMCs or T cells enriched from blood (not recorded which). CDR3 DNA: TGTGCCACCAGCAGAGGGCACAACACTGAAGCTTTCTTT. It encodes CATSRGHNTEAFF.